This TCR beta chain was captured in a study of blood T cell repertoires in COVID-19 (dated by TCRdb to 2018 to 2020). With respect to the entire study: Collaborator samples came from the United States, Italy and Spain and covered acute and convalescent phases of COVID-19. The material from the prospective study consisted of cDNA or gDNA derived from T cells, B-cell-depleted T cells, or PBMCs. Subjects who had been exposed to COVID-19, were actively infected with it, or had recovered from it provided the deeply sampled blood TCRbeta repertoires that made up the dataset. A freely available public database, intended as a resource for researchers studying the immune response to SARS-CoV-2, is where the repertoires were released. The samples were drawn from two sources: the first 160 participants of the ongoing ImmuneRACE study, and over 950 subjects contributed by 6 global collaborators. The sample metadata nearly always contained a de-identified subject ID, COVID-19 status, age in years and sex. Where HLA class I and class II types were available, the types were taken from metadata supplied by the sample provider, not from assay-based typing.

V lost 4 bases and J lost 3 bases, and the count of bases not matched to a germline gene is 4. Reading from cysteine to phenylalanine, the CDR3 counts 14 amino acids. Here the CDR3 DNA is all that survives: 42 bases in frame from base 1. Summary of the overall study and its limitations: Clinical and demographic metadata were provided uncurated, with the amount varying by source and participant.

TCRbeta CDR3 regions were amplified from genomic DNA using the immunoSEQ Assay, a bias-controlled multiplex PCR. The original methods were these. The number of nucleated cells in each sample was estimated by amplification of reference gene primers within the assay. To quantify the absolute abundance of each unique TCRbeta CDR3 rearrangement, sequence reads were collapsed and filtered. For each sample, productive Simpson clonality was calculated as the square root of Simpson's diversity index across productive rearrangements. TCRdb took over this immuneACCESS table, retaining in-frame rearrangements with V and J assigned. Such tables are incomplete; in checked studies, under half of the missing clones stem from an unresolved V gene, and the remainder is unexplained. V and J calls and clone size come straight from that table; D and trimming were deduced from the DNA. For this sample there are tens of thousands of clones; 90% appear just once. The top ten constitute roughly 7.9% of the sample.

The collaborating institutions used their own protocols to collect whole blood in K2EDTA tubes. Collaborator samples were shipped for TCRbeta analysis as frozen whole blood, isolated PBMCs, or DNA extracted from either sample type. As for this clone: The antigen this receptor binds is unknown. Base quality data are lacking; no much larger clone is found one base away.

The receptor's source is a man in his sixties or seventies with active or convalescent COVID-19. Recombination connected TRBV5-3 to TRBJ1-5; TRBD1 matches 7 bases in the middle. TRBV5-3 is marked as an open reading frame, function uncertain. Sequencing was done on a sample of peripheral blood. The CDR3 region: CARSSGQVNQPQHF. The DNA sequence is TGTGCCAGAAGCAGTGGACAGGTCAATCAGCCCCAGCATTTT.